A selection of T cell receptor beta chains follows, all from one sample in a study of blood T cell repertoires in COVID-19. The method was immunoSEQ multiplex PCR; TCRdb's version includes in-frame clones alone and lacks a portion of them. The data contain about 73,000 clones, 89% of them singletons. The specimen sequenced was peripheral blood. These receptors all stem from a man older than 75 with acute or convalescent COVID-19. Both conserved end residues are part of each CDR3. A D gene is named only where the DNA matches it firmly.

CDR3,D,J,V
CATSGRGQGTAEQYF,TRBD1,TRBJ2-7,TRBV15
CAGRLDRDGYTF,TRBD1,TRBJ1-2,TRBV30
CASSEERLAGGAQYF,TRBD2,TRBJ2-5,TRBV2
CASSPSRTPNYGYTF,-,TRBJ1-2,TRBV6-5
CASSHTGVSGNTIYF,TRBD1,TRBJ1-3,TRBV7-2
CASSPGTGGSQPQHF,TRBD1,TRBJ1-5,TRBV28
CSVVEGLGGKNSYEQYF,-,TRBJ2-7,TRBV29-1
CASSLGGRANEQFF,TRBD2,TRBJ2-1,TRBV7-3
CASSLTGDHEKLFF,TRBD1,TRBJ1-4,TRBV5-4
CASRAGTVNEKLFF,TRBD1,TRBJ1-4,TRBV2
CASSRGLADYNNEQFF,TRBD2,TRBJ2-1,TRBV5-1
CASSQVPSGSSDEQFF,TRBD2,TRBJ2-1,TRBV3-1/TRBV3-2
CASSSGRRNEQFF,TRBD2,TRBJ2-1,TRBV5-6
CATLLGGANEQFF,-,TRBJ2-1,TRBV2
CASSRQNPYNEQFF,-,TRBJ2-1,TRBV5-1
CASSAHRESVQPQHF,-,TRBJ1-5,TRBV7-2
CASSLAATGSNEQYF,TRBD1,TRBJ2-7,TRBV5-1
CASRTGTGGVNTEAFF,TRBD1,TRBJ1-1,TRBV27
CSVEGQCNQPQHF,TRBD1,TRBJ1-5,TRBV29-1
CASSSSGRSYEQYF,-,TRBJ2-7,TRBV3-1/TRBV3-2
CASSPGTGGWAQYF,TRBD1,TRBJ2-5,TRBV5-4
CATSRGGDGTEAFF,-,TRBJ1-1,TRBV15
CASSLSSGGYNEQFF,TRBD2,TRBJ2-1,TRBV7-9
CASSQGEGTYNSPLHF,-,TRBJ1-6,TRBV4-2
CATRTDNAGTQYF,-,TRBJ2-5,TRBV19
CASSHQQGTLHF,-,TRBJ1-6,TRBV14
CASSLSPGDTQYF,-,TRBJ2-3,TRBV7-3
CASSNGTPYNSPLHF,-,TRBJ1-6,TRBV18
CASSTGIYEQYF,-,TRBJ2-7,TRBV28
CASSMRYYGYTF,-,TRBJ1-2,TRBV25-1
CASQPLEGVNTEAFF,-,TRBJ1-1,TRBV6-5
CAISGQGMGGTEAFF,TRBD1,TRBJ1-1,TRBV10-3
CASSRDRADTGELFF,TRBD1,TRBJ2-2,TRBV2
CASSSGLAGGPSSYNEQFF,TRBD2,TRBJ2-1,TRBV6-2/TRBV6-3
CASSQAGLYQPQHF,-,TRBJ1-5,TRBV3-1/TRBV3-2
CASSRTMGDRDPDTQYF,TRBD1,TRBJ2-3,TRBV5-4
CARSSGQGGGEQYF,TRBD1,TRBJ2-7,TRBV5-3
CATSDPRLAGASFTDTQYF,TRBD2,TRBJ2-3,TRBV24-1
CASSESHTEAFF,-,TRBJ1-1,TRBV10-2
CASSAAGGGYTF,TRBD1,TRBJ1-2,TRBV27
CASSRPPEGTDTQYF,-,TRBJ2-3,TRBV7-9
CASSQDRGLAGGPKTQYF,TRBD2,TRBJ2-5,TRBV3-1/TRBV3-2
CASSQVNRVSPLHF,-,TRBJ1-6,TRBV3-1/TRBV3-2
CASSSDSPSYTF,-,TRBJ1-2,TRBV28